This T cell receptor beta chain stems from a study of Graves' ophthalmopathy and Graves' hyperthyroidism. Trimming took 5 bases from V and 8 from J, leaving 6 bases between them. Germline-derived CDR1 and CDR2 are SQVTM and ANQGSEA. The CDR3 length is 10 residues. Amplified TCR beta CDR3 regions were obtained using RNA transcripts as template. RT-PCR in the first round used HTBI primers; a second-round multiplex PCR followed. TCRdb itself ran the multiplex PCR reads through MiXCR, one entry per CDR3 protein. The sample yields some 1.1 million distinct CDR3 sequences, 35% to 40% seen once. This clonotype turned up a few times.

Sequencing used peripheral blood or thyroid tissue (not recorded which). The TCR comes from an adult man with Graves' hyperthyroidism. This chain links TRBV29-1 with TRBJ2-2; D is unresolved. CDR3 sequence (DNA): TGCAGCGTTTACATGGGGGAGCTGTTTTTT. It codes for CSVYMGELFF.